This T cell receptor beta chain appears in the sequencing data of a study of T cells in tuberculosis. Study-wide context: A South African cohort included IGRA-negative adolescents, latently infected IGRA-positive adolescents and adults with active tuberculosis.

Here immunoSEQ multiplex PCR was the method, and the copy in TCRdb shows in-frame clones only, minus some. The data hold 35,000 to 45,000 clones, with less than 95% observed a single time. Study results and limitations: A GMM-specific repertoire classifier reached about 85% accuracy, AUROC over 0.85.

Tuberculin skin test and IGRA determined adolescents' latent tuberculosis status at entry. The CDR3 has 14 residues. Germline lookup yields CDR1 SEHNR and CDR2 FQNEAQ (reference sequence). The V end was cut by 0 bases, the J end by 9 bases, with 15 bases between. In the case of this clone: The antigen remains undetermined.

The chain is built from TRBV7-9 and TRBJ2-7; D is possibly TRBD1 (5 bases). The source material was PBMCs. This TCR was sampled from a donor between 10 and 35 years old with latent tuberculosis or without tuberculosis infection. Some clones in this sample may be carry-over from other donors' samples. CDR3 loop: CASSLASTGATQYF. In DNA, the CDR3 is TGTGCCAGCAGCTTAGCAAGCACAGGAGCCACGCAGTACTTC.